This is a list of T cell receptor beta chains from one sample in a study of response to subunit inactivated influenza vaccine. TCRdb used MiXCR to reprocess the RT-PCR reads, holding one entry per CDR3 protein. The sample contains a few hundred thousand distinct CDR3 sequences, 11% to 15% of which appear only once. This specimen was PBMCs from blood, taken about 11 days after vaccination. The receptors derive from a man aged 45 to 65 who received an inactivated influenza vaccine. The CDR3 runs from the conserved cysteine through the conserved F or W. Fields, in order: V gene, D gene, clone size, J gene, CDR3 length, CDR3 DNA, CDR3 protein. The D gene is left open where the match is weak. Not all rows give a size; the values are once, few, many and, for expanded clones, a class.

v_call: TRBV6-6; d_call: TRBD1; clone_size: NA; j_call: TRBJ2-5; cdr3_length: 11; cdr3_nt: TGTGCCAGCCGGGACAGGGAGACCCAGTACTTC; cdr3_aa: CASRDRETQYF
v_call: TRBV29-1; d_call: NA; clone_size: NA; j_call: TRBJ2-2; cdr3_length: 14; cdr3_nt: TGCAGCGTTGCTGGGACCGAGAACACCGGGGAGCTGTTTTTT; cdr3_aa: CSVAGTENTGELFF
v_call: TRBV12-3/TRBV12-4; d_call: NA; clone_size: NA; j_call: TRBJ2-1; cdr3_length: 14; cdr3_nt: TGTGCCAGCAGTTTATTTGATGCATACAATGAGCAGTTCTTC; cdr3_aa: CASSLFDAYNEQFF
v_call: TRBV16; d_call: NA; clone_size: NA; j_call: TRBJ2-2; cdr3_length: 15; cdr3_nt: TGTGCCAGCAGCCAATGGCTGGGGACCACCGGGGAGCTGTTTTTT; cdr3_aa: CASSQWLGTTGELFF
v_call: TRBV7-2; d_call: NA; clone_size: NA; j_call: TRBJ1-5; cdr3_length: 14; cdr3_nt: TGTGCCAGCGCGAGGGAACATAGCAATCAGCCCCAGCATTTT; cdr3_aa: CASAREHSNQPQHF
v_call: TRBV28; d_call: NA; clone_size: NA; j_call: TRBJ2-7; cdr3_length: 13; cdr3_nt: TGTGCCAGCAACGGACAGATTTCCTACGAGCAGCACTTC; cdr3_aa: CASNGQISYEQHF
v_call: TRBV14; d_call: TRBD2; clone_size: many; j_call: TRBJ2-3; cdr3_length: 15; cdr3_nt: TGTGCCAGCAGTCGGGGAGGAGCGGGACGATATACGCAGTATTTT; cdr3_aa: CASSRGGAGRYTQYF
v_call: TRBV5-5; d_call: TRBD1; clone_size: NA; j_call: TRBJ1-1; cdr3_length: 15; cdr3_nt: TGTGCCAGCAGCACGATCATTTCCCGGGACAGAAAAGCTTTCTTT; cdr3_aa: CASSTIISRDRKAFF
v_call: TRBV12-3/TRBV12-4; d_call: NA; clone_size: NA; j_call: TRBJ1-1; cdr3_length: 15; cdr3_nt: TGTGCCAGCAGTTTAGAAGGTCGTGTTGTCCTTGAAGCTTTCTTT; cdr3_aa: CASSLEGRVVLEAFF
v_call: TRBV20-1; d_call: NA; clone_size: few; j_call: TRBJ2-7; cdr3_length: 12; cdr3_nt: TGCAGTGCCAACTACAGGGCCTACGAGCAGTACTTC; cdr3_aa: CSANYRAYEQYF
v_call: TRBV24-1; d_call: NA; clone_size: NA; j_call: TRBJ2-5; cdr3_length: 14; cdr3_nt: TGTGCCACCAGTGCCCCGACAGGAATCGAGACCCAGTACTTC; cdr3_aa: CATSAPTGIETQYF
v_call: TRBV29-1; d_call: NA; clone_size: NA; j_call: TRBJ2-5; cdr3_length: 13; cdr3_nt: TGCAGCGTTTATGGCGGGGACCAAGAGACCCAGTACTTC; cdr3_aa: CSVYGGDQETQYF
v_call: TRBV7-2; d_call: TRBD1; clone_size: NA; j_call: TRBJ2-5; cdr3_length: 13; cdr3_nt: TGTGCCAGCAGCCATGGACAGGAAGAGACCCAGTACTTC; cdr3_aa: CASSHGQEETQYF
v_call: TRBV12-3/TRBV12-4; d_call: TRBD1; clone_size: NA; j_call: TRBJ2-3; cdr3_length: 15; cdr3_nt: TGTGCCAGCAGTCGGACAGGGGGCAGCACAGATACGCAGTATTTT; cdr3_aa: CASSRTGGSTDTQYF
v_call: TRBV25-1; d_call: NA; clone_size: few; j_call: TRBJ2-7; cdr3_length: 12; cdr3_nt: TGTGCCAGCAGTGCAGTTACCTACGAGCAGTACTTC; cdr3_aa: CASSAVTYEQYF
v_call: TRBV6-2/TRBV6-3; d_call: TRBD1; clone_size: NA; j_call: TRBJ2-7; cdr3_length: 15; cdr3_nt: TGTGCCAGCAGTATATTACAGGGGTCCGTGGACGAGCAGTACTTC; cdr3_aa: CASSILQGSVDEQYF
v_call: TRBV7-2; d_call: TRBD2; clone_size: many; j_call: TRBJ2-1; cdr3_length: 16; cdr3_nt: TGTGCCAGCGGGCAGGGTGTAGCGGGAACCCGGAATGAGCAGTTCTTC; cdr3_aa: CASGQGVAGTRNEQFF
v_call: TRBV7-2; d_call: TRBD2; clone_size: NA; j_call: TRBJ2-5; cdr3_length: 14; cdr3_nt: TGTGCCAGCAGCTTAAAGGCTAGCGGAGCCACCCAGTACTTC; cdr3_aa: CASSLKASGATQYF
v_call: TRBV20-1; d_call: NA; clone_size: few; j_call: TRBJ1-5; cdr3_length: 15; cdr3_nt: TGCAGTGCTGGTCCAGGCCAGGAGATAGGTCAGCCCCAGCATTTT; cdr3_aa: CSAGPGQEIGQPQHF
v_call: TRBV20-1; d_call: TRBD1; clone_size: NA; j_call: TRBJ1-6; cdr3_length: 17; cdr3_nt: TGCAGTGCAGCAACTGGGACAGGGGGTTGGAATGGTTCACCCCTCCACTTT; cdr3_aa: CSAATGTGGWNGSPLHF
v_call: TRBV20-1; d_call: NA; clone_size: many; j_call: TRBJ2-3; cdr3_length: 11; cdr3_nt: TGCAGTGCTAGATTCGCAGATACGCAGTATTTT; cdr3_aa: CSARFADTQYF
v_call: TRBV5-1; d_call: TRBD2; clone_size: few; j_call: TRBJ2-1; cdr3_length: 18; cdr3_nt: TGCGCCAGCAGCTTGTCTCTAGCGGGAGGCAACTCCTACAATGAGCAGTTCTTC; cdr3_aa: CASSLSLAGGNSYNEQFF
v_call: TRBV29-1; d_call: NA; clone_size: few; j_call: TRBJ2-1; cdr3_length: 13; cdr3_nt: TGCAGCGTTGAAGAGGGGGAAGGCTATGAGCAGTTCTTC; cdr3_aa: CSVEEGEGYEQFF
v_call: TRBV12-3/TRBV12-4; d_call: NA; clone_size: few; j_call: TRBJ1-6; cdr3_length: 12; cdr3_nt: TGTGCAACCAGGGTTGGGATTTCACCCCTCCACTTT; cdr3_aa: CATRVGISPLHF
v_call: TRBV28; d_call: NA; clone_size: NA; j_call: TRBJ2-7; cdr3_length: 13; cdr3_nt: TGTGCCAGCAGTTTGGGCGGGGTGGGCGAGCAGTACTTC; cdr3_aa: CASSLGGVGEQYF
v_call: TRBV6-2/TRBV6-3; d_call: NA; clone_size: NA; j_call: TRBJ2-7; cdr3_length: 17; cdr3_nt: TGTGCCAGCAGTTACTTACCTCAGGGGCGGGAGCGGTACGAGCAGTACTTC; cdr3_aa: CASSYLPQGRERYEQYF
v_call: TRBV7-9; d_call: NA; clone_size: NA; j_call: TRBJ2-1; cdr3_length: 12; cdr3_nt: TGTGCCAGCAGCTTACAGGAGAATGAGCAGTTCTTC; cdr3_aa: CASSLQENEQFF
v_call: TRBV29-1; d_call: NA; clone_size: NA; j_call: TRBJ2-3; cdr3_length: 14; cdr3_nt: TGCAGCGTTGCGGGGGTCTTAAAGAAAGATACGCAGTATTTT; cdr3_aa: CSVAGVLKKDTQYF
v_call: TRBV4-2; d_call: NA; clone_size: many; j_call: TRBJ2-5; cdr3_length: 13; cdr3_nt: TGTGCCAGCAGGGCGGGGACCCAAGAGACCCAGTACTTC; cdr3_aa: CASRAGTQETQYF
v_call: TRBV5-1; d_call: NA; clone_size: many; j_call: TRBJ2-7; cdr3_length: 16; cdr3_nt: TGCGCCAGCAGCTTGGGTTCTTTCGTGGGGCAGGACGAGCAGTACTTC; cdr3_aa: CASSLGSFVGQDEQYF
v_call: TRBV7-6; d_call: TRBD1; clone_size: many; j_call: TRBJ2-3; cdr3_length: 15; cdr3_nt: TGTGCCAGCAGACGGACAGGGGGCAGCACAGATACGCAGTATTTT; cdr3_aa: CASRRTGGSTDTQYF
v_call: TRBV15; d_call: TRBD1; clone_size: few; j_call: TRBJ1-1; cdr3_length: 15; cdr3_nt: TGTGCCACCAGCAGTCGTACAGGGGGGAACACTGAAGCTTTCTTT; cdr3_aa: CATSSRTGGNTEAFF
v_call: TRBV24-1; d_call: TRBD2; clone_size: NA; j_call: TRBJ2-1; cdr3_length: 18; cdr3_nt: TGTGCCACCGCGTCCGGGACTAGCGGACCTACCTCCTACAATGAGCAGTTCTTC; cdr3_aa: CATASGTSGPTSYNEQFF
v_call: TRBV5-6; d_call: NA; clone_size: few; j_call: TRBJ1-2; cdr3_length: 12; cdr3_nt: TGTGCCAGCAGCTCCGTCTCCTATGGCTACACCTTC; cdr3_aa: CASSSVSYGYTF
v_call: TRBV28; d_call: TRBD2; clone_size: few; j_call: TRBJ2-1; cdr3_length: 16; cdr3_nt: TGTGCCGGAACCGCCCGGGACTATAGCTCCTACAATGAGCAGTTCTTC; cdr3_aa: CAGTARDYSSYNEQFF
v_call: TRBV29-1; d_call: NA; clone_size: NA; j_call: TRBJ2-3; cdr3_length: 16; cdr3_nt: TGCAGCGCCCTACATCCCAGGGCAGGGGGCACAGATACGCAGTATTTT; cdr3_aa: CSALHPRAGGTDTQYF